This T cell receptor beta chain came from a study of blood T cell repertoires in COVID-19. Overall study context: Spain, Italy and the United States supplied samples that represented acute and convalescent COVID-19. T cells, B-cell-depleted T cells, or PBMCs provided the cDNA or gDNA that served as material.

The repertoire was sequenced with immunoSEQ multiplex PCR; TCRdb's copy has only in-frame clones and lacks some. Among a few hundred thousand clones listed, around 90% were seen once. V lost 4 bases, J lost 3 bases, and 10 bases lay in between. Per the germline V gene, CDR1 is LNHDA and CDR2 is SQIVND (reference sequence). The CDR3 runs 13 residues. The receptor was isolated from a man younger than 35 with active or convalescent COVID-19. The V gene is TRBV19, the J gene TRBJ2-7; D may be TRBD1 (5 bases). The material sequenced was peripheral blood. CDR3: CASSTGLDYEQYF. CDR3 sequence (DNA): TGTGCCAGTAGTACAGGGTTGGACTACGAGCAGTACTTC. Full variable domain (remainder filled in from reference TRBV19 and TRBJ2-7): DGGITQSPKYLFRKEGQNVTLSCEQNLNHDAMYWYRQDPGQGLRLIYYSQIVNDFQKGDIAEGYSVSREKKESFPLTVTSAQKNPTAFYLCASSTGLDYEQYFGPGTRLTVT.